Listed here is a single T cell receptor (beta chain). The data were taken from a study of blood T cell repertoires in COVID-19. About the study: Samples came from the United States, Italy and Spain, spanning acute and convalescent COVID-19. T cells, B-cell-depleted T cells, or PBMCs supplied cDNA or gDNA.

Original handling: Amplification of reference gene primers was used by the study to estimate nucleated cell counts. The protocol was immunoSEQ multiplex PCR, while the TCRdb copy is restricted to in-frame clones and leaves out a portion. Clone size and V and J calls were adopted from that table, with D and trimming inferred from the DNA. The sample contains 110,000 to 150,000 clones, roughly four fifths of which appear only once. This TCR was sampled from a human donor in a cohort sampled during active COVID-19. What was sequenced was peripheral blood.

As DNA, the CDR3 is TGTGCCAGCTCAACAATCCGGGACAGGGTTTTCTACGAGCAGTACTTC. This gives the protein CASSTIRDRVFYEQYF. The gene calls are TRBV18 and TRBJ2-7; 9 nucleotides agree with TRBD1. Germline V gene data show CDR1 as KGHSH and CDR2 as LQKENI. J was trimmed by 3 bases and V by 5 bases; bases with no gene match: 11. The length of the CDR3 is 16 residues.